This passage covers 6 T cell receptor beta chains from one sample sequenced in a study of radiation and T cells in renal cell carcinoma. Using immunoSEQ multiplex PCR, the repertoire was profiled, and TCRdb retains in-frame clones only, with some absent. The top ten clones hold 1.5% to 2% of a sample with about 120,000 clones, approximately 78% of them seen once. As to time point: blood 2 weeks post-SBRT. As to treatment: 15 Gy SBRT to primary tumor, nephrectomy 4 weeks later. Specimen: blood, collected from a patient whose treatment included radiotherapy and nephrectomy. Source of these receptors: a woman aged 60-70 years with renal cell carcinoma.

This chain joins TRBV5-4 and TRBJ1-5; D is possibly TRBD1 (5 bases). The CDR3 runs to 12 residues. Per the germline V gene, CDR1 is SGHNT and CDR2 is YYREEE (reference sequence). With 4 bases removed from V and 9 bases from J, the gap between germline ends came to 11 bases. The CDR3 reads CASSLLGGPQHF. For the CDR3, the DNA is TGTGCCAGCAGCCTCTTGGGGGGGCCCCAGCATTTT.

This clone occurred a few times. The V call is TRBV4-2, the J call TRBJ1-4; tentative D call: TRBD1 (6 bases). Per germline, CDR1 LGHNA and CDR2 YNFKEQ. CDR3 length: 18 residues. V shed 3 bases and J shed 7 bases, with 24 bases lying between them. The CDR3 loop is CASSHEHRVYGLGEKLFF. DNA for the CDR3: TGTGCCAGCAGCCACGAACACAGGGTGTACGGATTGGGTGAAAAACTGTTTTTT.

The CDR3 DNA follows: TGTGCCAGCAGTTTATCCGGGGGAAGTGGGGCCAACGTCCTGACTTTC. Translated, it gives CASSLSGGSGANVLTF. The genes are TRBV28 and TRBJ2-6; tentative D call: TRBD2 (6 bases). The CDR3 extends over 16 amino acids. The V end was cut by 1 base, the J end by 3 bases, with 10 bases between. Per the germline V gene, CDR1 is MDHEN and CDR2 is SYDVKM.

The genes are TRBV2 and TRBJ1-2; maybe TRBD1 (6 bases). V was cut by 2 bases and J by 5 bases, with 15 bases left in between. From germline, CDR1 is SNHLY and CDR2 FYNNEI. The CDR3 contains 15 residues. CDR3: CASSESGGRGYGYTF. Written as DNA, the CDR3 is TGTGCCAGCAGTGAATCGGGGGGCCGGGGGTATGGCTACACCTTC.

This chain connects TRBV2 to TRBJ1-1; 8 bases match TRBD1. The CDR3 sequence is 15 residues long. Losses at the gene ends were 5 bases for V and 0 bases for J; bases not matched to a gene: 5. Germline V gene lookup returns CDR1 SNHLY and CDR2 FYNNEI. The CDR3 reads CASSPTDRVNTEAFF. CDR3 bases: TGTGCCAGCAGTCCAACGGACAGGGTGAACACTGAAGCTTTCTTT.

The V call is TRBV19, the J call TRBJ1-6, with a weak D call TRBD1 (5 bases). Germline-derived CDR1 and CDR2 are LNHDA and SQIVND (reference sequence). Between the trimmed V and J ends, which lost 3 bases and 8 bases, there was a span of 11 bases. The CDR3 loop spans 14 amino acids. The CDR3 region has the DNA TGTGCCAGTAGTATTCGAGGGGTGGATTCACCCCTCCACTTT. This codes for CASSIRGVDSPLHF.